This TCR beta chain was obtained from a study of shared clonotypes between healthy human individuals. Germline CDR1 reads SGHNT; CDR2 reads YENEEA. This CDR3 is 14 amino acids long. V gave up 4 bases and J gave up 3 bases, with 9 bases separating them. Clones were read by immunoSEQ multiplex PCR, and TCRdb kept only the in-frame ones, dropping some. There are about 380,000 clones in the sample; roughly 96% occur only once, and around 0.32% lies in the top ten. Nashville, Tennessee was home to all donors, who were Caucasian adults. The sequence came from a man aged 25-40 years in good health. V and J are TRBV11-3 and TRBJ2-2, with D unresolved. Sequences were obtained from memory CD8+ T cells sorted from blood. Described subset: CD45RO+ cells pooled with CCR7-negative TemRA cells. CDR3 nucleotide sequence: TGTGCCAGCAGCTCGCCCGCGGACACCGGGGAGCTGTTTTTT. Translation: CASSSPADTGELFF.